This TCR beta chain was observed in a study of shared clonotypes between healthy human individuals. Study overall: Donors had three CD4 naive, three CD4 memory, two CD8 naive and one CD8 memory plate apiece.

Libraries were prepared by immunoSEQ multiplex PCR; TCRdb keeps only in-frame clonotypes and omits some of them. Of under 2.5 million clones listed, approximately 90% are singletons. All donors were healthy HIV-negative adults lacking recent acute infections or vaccinations. Negatively enriched CD4+ T cells were divided by CD45RA into naive and memory. CDR3 size: 16 residues. Germline V gene data show CDR1 as SEHNR and CDR2 as FQNEAQ (reference sequence). Trimming took 6 bases from V and 2 from J; bases not matched to a gene: 9. This chain joins TRBV7-9 and TRBJ2-3; TRBD2 matches at 9 bases. The sequence was collected from a man in his late teens or twenties in good health. Some clones in this sample may be carry-over from other donors' samples. The sequenced sample was naive CD4+ T cells from PBMCs. Indicated subset: CD45RA+ positively selected. The CDR3 is CASRRRLAEDTDTQYF. For the CDR3, the DNA is TGTGCCAGCAGGCGACGACTAGCGGAAGACACAGATACGCAGTATTTT.